This T cell receptor beta chain is from a study of blood T cell repertoires in COVID-19. This clone was seen a handful of times. V was pared by 1 base and J by 6 bases, with 15 bases between. Germline CDR1 LGHNA, CDR2 YNFKEQ. The CDR3 consists of 15 residues. Only in-frame clones appear in the TCRdb table, and some are missing; sequencing was by immunoSEQ multiplex PCR. The repertoire consists of approximately 240,000 clones, with 70% to 90% occurring once and the leading ten covering about 12%. The sequence was collected from a woman between 18 and 30 years old who had recovered from COVID-19. Specimen: peripheral blood. The chain couples TRBV4-2 to TRBJ1-2, with TRBD1 as a possible D gene (6 bases). CDR3 sequence (DNA): TGTGCCAGCAGCCAAGGAAGTCCAGGGGAAAATGGCTACACCTTC. This translates into CASSQGSPGENGYTF.